The 24 T cell receptor beta chains given below trace back to one sample, sequenced in a study of CD8+CD57+ T cells in acquired aplastic anemia. All sequencing subjects had displayed CD8+CD57+ cell expansion on flow cytometry. Genomic DNA was employed as the template in profiling TCR beta VDJ and CDR3. TCRdb analysed the reads with MiXCR anew, one entry per CDR3 protein. The sample yields about 180,000 distinct CDR3 sequences, 45% to 60% seen once. Material for sequencing was sorted CD4+, CD8+, or CD8+CD57+ T cells (not recorded which) from PBMCs. Every receptor here comes from a human donor with aplastic anemia.

This clonotype was seen ten or more times. This chain joins TRBV5-1 and TRBJ2-7; no firm D call. Germline values: CDR1 SGHRS, CDR2 YFSETQ. V lost 1 base, J lost 2 bases, and 10 bases lay in between. This CDR3 contains 14 residues. The CDR3 bases are TGCGCCAGCAGCTTGTCGCACGGTGCCTACGAGCAGTACTTC. Translation: CASSLSHGAYEQYF.

The chain links TRBV10-3 to TRBJ2-1; D tentatively reads TRBD1 or TRBD2 (5 bases each). Germline V gene lookup returns CDR1 ENHRY and CDR2 SYGVKD. CDR3 length equals 13 residues. V was clipped by 7 bases and J by 7 bases, with 14 bases between them. For the CDR3, the DNA is TGTGCCATCATGGCAGGGACGGGGAATGAGCAGTTCTTC. This translates into CAIMAGTGNEQFF.

The CDR3 DNA reads as TGTGCCACCAGTGATACCCCCGGACAGGGAGGGACCCAGTACTTC. Translation gives CATSDTPGQGGTQYF. The V and J genes are TRBV24-1 and TRBJ2-5; TRBD1 matches 8 bases. The CDR3 consists of 15 residues. Germline CDR1 reads KGHDR; CDR2 reads SFDVKD. J lost 7 bases, V lost 3 bases, and 9 bases had no gene match.

V is TRBV25-1 and J is TRBJ2-1; D is tentatively TRBD1 or TRBD2 (7 bases each). CDR1 MGHDK and CDR2 SYGVNS come from the germline V gene. The CDR3 has 15 amino acids. Trimming cost V 4 bases and J 2 bases, with 12 bases left between them. CDR3 sequence: CASSAGGGPYNEQFF. The CDR3 region has the DNA TGTGCCAGCAGTGCAGGGGGGGGGCCCTACAATGAGCAGTTCTTC. Complete variable domain (other parts from reference TRBV25-1 and TRBJ2-1): EADIYQTPRYLVIGTGKKITLECSQTMGHDKMYWYQQDPGMELHLIHYSYGVNSTEKGDLSSESTVSRIRTEHFPLTLESARPSHTSQYLCASSAGGGPYNEQFFGPGTRLTVL.

The V gene is TRBV6-1, the J gene TRBJ2-5; 7 bases fit TRBD1. The CDR3 spans 14 residues. CDR1 and CDR2 from the germline V gene are MNHNS and SASEGT. V shed 4 bases and J 2 bases; nucleotides not matched to a gene: 4. This CDR3 reads CASSGYRGQETQYF. The CDR3 nucleotides read TGTGCCAGCAGTGGATACAGGGGTCAAGAGACCCAGTACTTC.

The genes are TRBV7-8 and TRBJ2-3, with 15 bases identical to TRBD2. The junction had 9 bases not matched to a gene; V was cut back by 5 bases and J by 3 bases. Germline V lookup: CDR1 SGHVS, CDR2 FQNEAQ. The CDR3 runs to 18 residues. The CDR3 nucleotides read TGTGCCAGCAGCAGAAGGACTAGCGGGGGGGCCGGGACAGATACGCAGTATTTT. It yields the protein CASSRRTSGGAGTDTQYF.

This clonotype showed up many times. This rearrangement joins TRBV20-1 to TRBJ2-7, with D perhaps assigned TRBD1 or TRBD2 (5 bases each). The CDR3 length is 12 residues. The V and J ends lost 0 bases and 6 bases respectively, with 9 bases between them. Germline values: CDR1 DFQATT, CDR2 SNEGSKA (reference sequence). CDR3 sequence reads: CSARDKGREQYF. The CDR3 DNA sequence: TGCAGTGCTAGAGATAAGGGACGCGAGCAGTACTTC.

The rearrangement joins TRBV12-3 or TRBV12-4 to TRBJ1-4; D unclear. The CDR3 has 16 amino acids. V was shortened by 4 bases and J by 5 bases, with 17 bases between the two germline ends. The CDR3: CASSSLRTTGNEKLFF. The CDR3 DNA sequence: TGTGCCAGCAGTTCCCTTCGAACCACGGGCAATGAAAAACTGTTTTTT.

There are a few counts of this clonotype. This chain links TRBV4-1 with TRBJ2-1; either TRBD1 or TRBD2 may fit D (6 bases each). V was pared by 0 bases and J by 2 bases, with 14 bases between. The CDR3 covers 17 residues. Germline V CDR1 and CDR2: MGHRA, YSYEKL. The CDR3 is CASSQDLEGGTYNEQFF. The CDR3 DNA reads TGCGCCAGCAGCCAAGATTTAGAGGGGGGCACCTACAATGAGCAGTTCTTC.

V is TRBV25-1 and J is TRBJ1-1; no firm D call. The CDR3 is made up of 14 amino acids. Germline-derived CDR1 and CDR2 are MGHDK and SYGVNS. V lost 6 bases and J 1 base, leaving 12 bases between the germline ends. The CDR3 loop reads CASSPKERNTEAFF. In DNA form, the CDR3 reads TGTGCCAGCAGCCCAAAAGAGAGGAACACTGAAGCTTTCTTT.

Points on this clonotype: A single base separates this from a much larger clone, so it may be a read error. Because the CDR3 is missing its conserved closing phenylalanine or tryptophan, this is likely a read error. CDR3 bases: TGCAGTGCCTACGCGCTCGGAAGTCTAGCCAAAAACATTCAGTACCTC. Protein: CSAYALGSLAKNIQYL. The chain carries TRBV20-1 and TRBJ2-4, with unresolved D. Germline loops: CDR1 DFQATT, CDR2 SNEGSKA (reference sequence). V lost 6 bases, J lost 0 bases, and 18 bases lay in between. This CDR3 region has 16 residues.

This chain links TRBV29-1 with TRBJ1-2; no firm D call. The length of the CDR3 is 10 residues. Looked up from germline, CDR1 is SQVTM and CDR2 is ANQGSEA. Trimming pared 4 bases from V and 5 bases from J, leaving 5 bases between. The CDR3 DNA is TGCAGCGTTGGGGAGTATGGCTACACCTTC. Translated, it gives CSVGEYGYTF. Full variable domain (rest looked up from reference TRBV29-1 and TRBJ1-2): SAVISQKPSRDICQRGTSLTIQCQVDSQVTMMFWYRQQPGQSLTLIATANQGSEATYESGFVIDKFPISRPNLTFSTLTVSNMSPEDSSIYLCSVGEYGYTFGSGTRLTVV.

The V call is TRBV19, the J call TRBJ1-5; no definite D call. Germline CDR1 reads LNHDA; CDR2 reads SQIVND (reference sequence). The CDR3 sequence is 14 residues long. The ends were cut back, 1 base at V and 2 bases at J, with 6 bases in the middle. Written as DNA, the CDR3 is TGTGCCAGTAGTATAGTAGGTGGCAATCAGCCCCAGCATTTT. Translation: CASSIVGGNQPQHF. The complete variable domain, with remaining parts taken from reference TRBV19 and TRBJ1-5, reads DGGITQSPKYLFRKEGQNVTLSCEQNLNHDAMYWYRQDPGQGLRLIYYSQIVNDFQKGDIAEGYSVSREKKESFPLTVTSAQKNPTAFYLCASSIVGGNQPQHFGDGTRLSIL.

The V gene is TRBV11-2, the J gene TRBJ2-1, with D perhaps given as TRBD1 or TRBD2 (6 bases each). Trimming pared 3 bases from V and 5 bases from J, leaving 23 bases between. There are 18 residues in the CDR3. The germline V gene encodes CDR1 SGHAT and CDR2 FQNNGV. CDR3 DNA sequence: TGTGCCAGCAGCTTTAGGGGAGGTGGGGGGCCCGGACACAATGAGCAGTTCTTC. Translating it yields CASSFRGGGGPGHNEQFF.

This clonotype was recorded at least ten times. The CDR3 sequence: CASSLYSVRQSSGANVLTF. The DNA for the CDR3 is TGTGCCAGCAGTCTTTACTCGGTGAGACAGTCCTCTGGGGCCAACGTCCTGACTTTC. V gene TRBV6-1 combines with J gene TRBJ2-6, with a possible D match to TRBD1 (5 bases). CDR1 and CDR2 from the germline V gene are MNHNS and SASEGT. CDR3 length: 19 amino acids. V gave up 5 bases and J gave up 0 bases, with 20 bases separating them.

This clonotype was detected only a few times. The V and J genes are TRBV4-1 and TRBJ1-5; D unclear. Per the germline V gene, CDR1 is MGHRA and CDR2 is YSYEKL. V gave up 4 bases and J gave up 2 bases, with 18 bases separating them. This CDR3 is built from 17 residues. CDR3 bases: TGCGCCAGCAGCCCGGAAAGAATAGGGTCCGGCAATCAGCCCCAGCATTTT. Translating gives CASSPERIGSGNQPQHF.

The genes are TRBV5-6 and TRBJ1-6; D ambiguous. The germline gives CDR1 SGHDT, CDR2 YYEEEE. V lost 4 bases, J lost 4 bases, and 12 bases lay in between. CDR3 length: 15 amino acids. CDR3 sequence (DNA): TGTGCCAGCAGCCTGTTGACCGATTATAATTCACCCCTCCACTTT. Translation: CASSLLTDYNSPLHF.

This clonotype was recorded at least ten times. This chain joins TRBV20-1 and TRBJ2-3; 7 bases agree with TRBD2. Germline V gives CDR1 DFQATT, CDR2 SNEGSKA (reference sequence). The trim removed 0 bases at V and 2 bases at J, leaving 11 bases unmatched. The CDR3 sequence is 17 residues long. The CDR3 DNA reads TGCAGTGCTAGAGATACTCTCAGCGGGGCCTCCACAGATACGCAGTATTTT. This encodes CSARDTLSGASTDTQYF.

This chain joins TRBV20-1 and TRBJ1-1; D is unclear. V gave up 4 bases and J gave up 2 bases, with 8 bases separating them. The CDR3 runs 12 residues. CDR1 is DFQATT and CDR2 is SNEGSKA in the germline V gene (reference sequence). DNA for the CDR3: TGCAGTGCTATGGATGCTAACACTGAAGCTTTCTTT. Protein sequence: CSAMDANTEAFF.

A few counts support this clonotype. An end of the junction does not agree with germline; a read error may underlie this. The V gene is TRBV9, the J gene TRBJ1-2, with D possibly being TRBD1 (5 bases). The CDR3 is 14 amino acids. In germline, CDR1 is SGDLS, CDR2 YYNGEE. Written as DNA, the CDR3 is TGTGCCGGCAGCGTGGGGGAGAGGGACTATGGCTACACCTTC. The encoded protein is CAGSVGERDYGYTF.

This chain uses TRBV20-1 with TRBJ2-5, with 11 bases aligning to TRBD2. From germline, CDR1 is DFQATT and CDR2 SNEGSKA (reference sequence). The ends lost 4 bases at V and 3 bases at J; junction bases unmatched: 7. There are 15 residues in the CDR3. CDR3: CSAKPSGGFKETQYF. The CDR3 region has the DNA TGCAGTGCTAAGCCTAGCGGGGGGTTTAAAGAGACCCAGTACTTC.

The J gene is TRBJ2-3, the V gene TRBV15, with 10 bases matching TRBD2. The CDR3 sequence is 14 residues long. Losses at the gene ends were 8 bases for V and 6 bases for J; bases not matched to a gene: 8. From germline, CDR1 is LNHNV and CDR2 YYDKDF (reference sequence). CDR3 bases: TGTGCCACCGAGCAGCGGGGGGGCGGCGATACGCAGTATTTT. Amino acids: CATEQRGGGDTQYF.

The chain carries TRBV7-3 and TRBJ1-1; D not certain. CDR3 length equals 13 residues. The germline CDR1 and CDR2 sequences are SGHTA and FQGTGA. The V and J ends lost 2 bases and 0 bases respectively, with 4 bases between them. The CDR3 nucleotides are TGTGCCAGCAGCTTATATATGAACACTGAAGCTTTCTTT. Translating it yields CASSLYMNTEAFF. Full variable domain (missing parts from reference TRBV7-3 and TRBJ1-1): GAGVSQTPSNKVTEKGKYVELRCDPISGHTALYWYRQSLGQGPEFLIYFQGTGAADDSGLPNDRFFAVRPEGSVSTLKIQRTERGDSAVYLCASSLYMNTEAFFGQGTRLTVV.

This clonotype was picked up many times. The V and J genes are TRBV5-5 and TRBJ2-1; 9 bases are a match to TRBD1. Trimming at V came to 2 bases and at J to 15 bases, leaving 6 bases not matched to a gene. Germline CDR1 reads SGHKS; CDR2 reads YYEKEE (reference sequence). This CDR3 is 12 amino acids long. In nucleotides, the CDR3 is TGTGCCAGCAGCTTTCCGGGACAGGGACTGTTCTTC. Protein sequence: CASSFPGQGLFF.